This TCR beta chain was obtained from a study of immune heterogeneity within non-small cell lung tumors. Across the whole study: It was found that the tumors were several squamous cell carcinomas, over 9 non-squamous carcinomas and 1 not otherwise specified. Findings and limits, study-wide: Individual patients had largely distinct high-frequency T-cell receptor beta clonotypes.

For each sample, template was about 550 ng of bulk tumor genomic DNA. Every primary tumor yielded several biopsies, spaced far apart, that were taken during surgery. Untreated, newly diagnosed non-small cell lung cancer patients underwent curative surgery. Samples were obtained from newly diagnosed non-small cell lung cancer patients who were having surgery with curative intent. This clonotype came up many times. Antigen: not known. With 3 bases clipped from V and 5 bases from J, the junction kept 4 bases outside the gene matches. The CDR3 runs to 14 residues. Germline-derived CDR1 and CDR2 are SGHTA and FQGTGA. A first 10-cycle multiplex round used 32 V-gene and 13 J-gene primers on TCR beta CDR3. MiXCR, run by TCRdb on the multiplex PCR reads, gives a single entry per CDR3 protein. Of about 12,000 distinct CDR3 sequences listed, 23% were seen once; the top ten hold roughly 13%.

The rearrangement joins TRBV7-3 to TRBJ2-1; TRBD2 matches 7 bases. Sequences were obtained from lung tumor tissue. The TCR comes from a man aged 50 to 59 with non-small cell lung cancer. CDR3 amino acids: CASSFSSGNNEQFF. CDR3 sequence (DNA): TGTGCCAGCAGCTTTTCTAGCGGCAACAATGAGCAGTTCTTC.